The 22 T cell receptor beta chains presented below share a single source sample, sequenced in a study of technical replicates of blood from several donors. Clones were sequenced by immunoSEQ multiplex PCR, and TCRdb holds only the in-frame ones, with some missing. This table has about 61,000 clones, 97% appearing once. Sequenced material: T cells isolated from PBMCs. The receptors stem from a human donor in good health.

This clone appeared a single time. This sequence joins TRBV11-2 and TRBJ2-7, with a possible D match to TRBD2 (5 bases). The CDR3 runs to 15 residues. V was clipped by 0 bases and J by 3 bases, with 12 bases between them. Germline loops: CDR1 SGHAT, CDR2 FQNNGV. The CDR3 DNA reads TGTGCCAGCAGCTTAGATCGGGCTAGCCTCTACGAGCAGTACTTC. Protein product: CASSLDRASLYEQYF.

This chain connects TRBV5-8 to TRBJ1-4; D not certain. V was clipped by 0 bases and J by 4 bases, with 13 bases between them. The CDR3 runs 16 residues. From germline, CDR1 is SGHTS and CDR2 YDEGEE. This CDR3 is CASSLASGFINEKLFF. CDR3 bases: TGTGCCAGCAGCTTGGCCTCGGGGTTTATTAATGAAAAACTGTTTTTT.

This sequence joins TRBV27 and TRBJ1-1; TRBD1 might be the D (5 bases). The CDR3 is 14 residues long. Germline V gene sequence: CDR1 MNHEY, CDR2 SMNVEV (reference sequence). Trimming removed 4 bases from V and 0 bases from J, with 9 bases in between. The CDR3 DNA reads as TGTGCCAGCAGTTCGGAAGGGGTGAACACTGAAGCTTTCTTT. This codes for CASSSEGVNTEAFF.

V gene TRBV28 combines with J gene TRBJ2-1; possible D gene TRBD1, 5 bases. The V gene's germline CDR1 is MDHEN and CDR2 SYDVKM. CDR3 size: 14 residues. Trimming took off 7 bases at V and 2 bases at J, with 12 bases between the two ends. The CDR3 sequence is CASTAAGTYNEQFF. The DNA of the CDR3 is TGTGCCAGCACCGCGGCAGGGACCTACAATGAGCAGTTCTTC. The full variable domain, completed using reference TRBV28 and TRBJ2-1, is DVKVTQSSRYLVKRTGEKVFLECVQDMDHENMFWYRQDPGLGLRLIYFSYDVKMKEKGDIPEGYSVSREKKERFSLILESASTNQTSMYLCASTAAGTYNEQFFGPGTRLTVL.

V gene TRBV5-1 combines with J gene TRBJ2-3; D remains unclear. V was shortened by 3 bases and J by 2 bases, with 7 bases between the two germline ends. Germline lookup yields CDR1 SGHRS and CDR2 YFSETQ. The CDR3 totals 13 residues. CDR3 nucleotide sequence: TGCGCCAGCAGCTCCTTCTCCACAGATACGCAGTATTTT. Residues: CASSSFSTDTQYF.

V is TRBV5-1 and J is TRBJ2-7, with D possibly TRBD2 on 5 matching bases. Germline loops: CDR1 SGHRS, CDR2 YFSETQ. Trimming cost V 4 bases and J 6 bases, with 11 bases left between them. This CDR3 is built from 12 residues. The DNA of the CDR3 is TGCGCCAGCAGCCCTGGCGAGGGCGAGCAGTACTTC. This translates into CASSPGEGEQYF.

CDR3 loop: CASSLSIGRGTDTQYF. CDR3 nucleotide sequence: TGTGCCAGCAGTTTATCGATTGGCAGGGGCACAGATACGCAGTATTTT. This sequence joins TRBV27 and TRBJ2-3; tentative D call: TRBD1 (5 bases). V was trimmed by 0 bases and J by 1 base, leaving 11 bases between them. Germline-derived CDR1 and CDR2 are MNHEY and SMNVEV (reference sequence). The CDR3 covers 16 residues.

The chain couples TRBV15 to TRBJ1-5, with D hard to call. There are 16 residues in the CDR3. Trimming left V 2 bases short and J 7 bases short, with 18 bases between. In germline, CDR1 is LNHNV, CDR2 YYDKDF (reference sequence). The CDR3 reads CATSRRLDSKGQPQHF. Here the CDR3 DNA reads TGTGCCACCAGCAGAAGGCTCGACTCTAAAGGCCAGCCCCAGCATTTT.

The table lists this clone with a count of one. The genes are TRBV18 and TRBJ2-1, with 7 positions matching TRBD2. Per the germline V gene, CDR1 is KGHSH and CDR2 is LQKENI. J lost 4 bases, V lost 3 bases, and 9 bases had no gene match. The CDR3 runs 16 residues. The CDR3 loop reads CASSPTGSGSYNEQFF. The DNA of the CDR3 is TGTGCCAGCTCACCTACGGGTAGCGGGTCTTACAATGAGCAGTTCTTC.

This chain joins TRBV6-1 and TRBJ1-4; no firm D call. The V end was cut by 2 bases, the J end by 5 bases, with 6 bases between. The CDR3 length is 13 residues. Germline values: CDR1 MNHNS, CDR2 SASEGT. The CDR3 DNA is TGTGCCAGCAGTGAAACAGTAAATGAAAAACTGTTTTTT. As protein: CASSETVNEKLFF.

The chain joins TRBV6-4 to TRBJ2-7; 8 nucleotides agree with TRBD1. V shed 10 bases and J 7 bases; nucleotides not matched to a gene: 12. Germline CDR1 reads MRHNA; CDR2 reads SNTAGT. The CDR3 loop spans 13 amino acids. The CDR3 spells CAISSQGAGEQYF. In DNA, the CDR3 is TGTGCCATCTCCAGCCAGGGGGCGGGTGAGCAGTACTTC.

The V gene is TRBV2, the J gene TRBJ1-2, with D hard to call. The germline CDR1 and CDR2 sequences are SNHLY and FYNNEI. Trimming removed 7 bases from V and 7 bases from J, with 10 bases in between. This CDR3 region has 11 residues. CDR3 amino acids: CASTVGFGYTF. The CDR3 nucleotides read TGTGCCAGCACGGTCGGGTTTGGCTACACCTTC.

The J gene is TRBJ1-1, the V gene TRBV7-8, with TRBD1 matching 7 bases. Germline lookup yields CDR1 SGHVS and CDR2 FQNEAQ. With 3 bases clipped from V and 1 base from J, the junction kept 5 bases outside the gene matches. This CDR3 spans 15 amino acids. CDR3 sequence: CASSFSGTANTEAFF. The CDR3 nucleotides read TGTGCCAGCAGCTTCTCCGGGACAGCGAACACTGAAGCTTTCTTT. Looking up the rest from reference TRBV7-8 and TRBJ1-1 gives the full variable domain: GAGVSQSPRYKVAKRGQDVALRCDPISGHVSLFWYQQALGQGPEFLTYFQNEAQLDKSGLPSDRFFAERPEGSVSTLKIQRTQQEDSAVYLCASSFSGTANTEAFFGQGTRLTVV.

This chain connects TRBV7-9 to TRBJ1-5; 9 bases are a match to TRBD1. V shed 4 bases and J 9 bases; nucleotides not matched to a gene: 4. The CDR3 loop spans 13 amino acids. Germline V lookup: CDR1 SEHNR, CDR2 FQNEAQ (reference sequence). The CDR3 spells CASSYGQGTPQHF. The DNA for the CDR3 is TGTGCCAGCAGCTATGGACAGGGGACGCCCCAGCATTTT.

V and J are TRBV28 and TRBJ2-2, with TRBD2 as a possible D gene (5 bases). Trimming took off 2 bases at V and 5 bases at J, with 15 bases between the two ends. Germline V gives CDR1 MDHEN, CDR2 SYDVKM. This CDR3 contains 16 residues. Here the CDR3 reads CASSLVAGMGTGELFF. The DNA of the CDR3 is TGTGCCAGCAGTTTAGTGGCGGGCATGGGTACCGGGGAGCTGTTTTTT.

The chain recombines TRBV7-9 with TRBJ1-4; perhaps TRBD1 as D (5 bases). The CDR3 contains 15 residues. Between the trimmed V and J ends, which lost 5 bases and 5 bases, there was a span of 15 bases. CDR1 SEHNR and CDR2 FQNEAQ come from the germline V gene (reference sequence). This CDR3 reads CASSQSGLLNEKLFF. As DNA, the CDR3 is TGTGCCAGCAGCCAGTCGGGACTGCTGAATGAAAAACTGTTTTTT.

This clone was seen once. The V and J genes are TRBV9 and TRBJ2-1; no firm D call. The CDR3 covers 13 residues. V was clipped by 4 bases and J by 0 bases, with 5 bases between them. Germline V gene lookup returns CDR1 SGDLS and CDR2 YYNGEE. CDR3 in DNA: TGTGCCAGCAGCCTGAGCTCCTACAATGAGCAGTTCTTC. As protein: CASSLSSYNEQFF.

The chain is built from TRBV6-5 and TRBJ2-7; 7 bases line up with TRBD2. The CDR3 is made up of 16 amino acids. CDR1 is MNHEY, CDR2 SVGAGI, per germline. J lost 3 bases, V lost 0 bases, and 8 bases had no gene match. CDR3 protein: CASSYSIGPGGYEQYF. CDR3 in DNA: TGTGCCAGCAGTTACTCGATAGGGCCGGGGGGCTACGAGCAGTACTTC.

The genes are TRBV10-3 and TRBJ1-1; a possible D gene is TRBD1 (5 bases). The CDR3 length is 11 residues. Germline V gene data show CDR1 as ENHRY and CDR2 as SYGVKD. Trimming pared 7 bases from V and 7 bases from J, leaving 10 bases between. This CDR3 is CAIKDTNEAFF. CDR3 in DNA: TGTGCCATCAAGGACACTAATGAAGCTTTCTTT.

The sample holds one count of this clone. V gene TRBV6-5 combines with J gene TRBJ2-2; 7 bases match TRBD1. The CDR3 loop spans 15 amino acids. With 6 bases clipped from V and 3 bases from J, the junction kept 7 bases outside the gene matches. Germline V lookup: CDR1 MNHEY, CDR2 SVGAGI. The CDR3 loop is CASSYDTGDTGELFF. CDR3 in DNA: TGTGCCAGCAGCTACGACACAGGGGACACCGGGGAGCTGTTTTTT.

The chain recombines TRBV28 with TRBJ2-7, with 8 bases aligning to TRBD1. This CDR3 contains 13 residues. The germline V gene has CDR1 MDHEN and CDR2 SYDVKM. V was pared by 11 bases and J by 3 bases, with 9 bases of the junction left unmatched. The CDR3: CACRSTGDYEQYF. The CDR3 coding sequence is TGTGCCTGCCGATCGACAGGGGACTACGAGCAGTACTTC.

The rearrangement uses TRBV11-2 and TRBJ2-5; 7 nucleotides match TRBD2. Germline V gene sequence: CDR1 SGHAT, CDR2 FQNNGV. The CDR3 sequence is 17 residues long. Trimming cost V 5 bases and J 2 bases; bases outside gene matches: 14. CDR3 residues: CASSALIGTTTQETQYF. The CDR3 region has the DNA TGTGCCAGCAGCGCACTAATCGGGACTACTACGCAAGAGACCCAGTACTTC.